This TCR beta chain is from a study of cytomegalovirus exposure and HLA in healthy donors. Overall study results and limits: Later work showed greater clonal expansion in HLA-associated TCR beta chains than in equally common others. It was reported that TCR beta sequences correctly inferred the HLA-A and HLA-B alleles for most subjects. Later analysis suggested links between common viral pathogens and several top significant clusters.

Regarding this clone: What it recognizes is unknown.

The germline CDR1 and CDR2 sequences are LNHDA and SQIVND (reference sequence). Trimming removed 3 bases at V and 1 base at J, with 7 bases between. CDR3 length: 15 amino acids. PCR was performed using 60 Vbeta and 13 Jbeta primers. TCRdb keeps only in-frame clones here, not all; method: immunoSEQ multiplex PCR. This table holds some 30,000 clones. The receptor was isolated from a female donor in good health and CMV-seronegative. The sequenced material came from PBMCs. This chain uses TRBV19 with TRBJ2-6; D may be TRBD1 (5 bases). The CDR3 here is CASSITGSGANVLTF. The CDR3, as DNA: TGTGCCAGTAGTATTACAGGTTCTGGGGCCAACGTCCTGACTTTC.